Below are 6 T cell receptor beta chains sequenced from a single sample in a study of STAT3 mutations in large granular lymphocyte leukemia. Study outcomes and limitations: Every T-cell large granular lymphocyte leukemia patient had at least one immunodominant TCR beta clonotype.

These TCRs are of unknown antigen specificity. Profiled with immunoSEQ multiplex PCR; TCRdb holds only in-frame clones, not every one. This repertoire shows roughly 11,000 clones, approximately 85% found once; its top ten account for about 86%. Specimen: peripheral blood mononuclear cells. Receptors were obtained from a man aged 80 or over with T-cell large granular lymphocyte leukemia. Some clones in this sample may be carry-over from other donors' samples.

The V gene is TRBV12-5, the J gene TRBJ1-2; D unclear. The CDR3 loop spans 12 amino acids. The V end lost 7 bases, the J end lost 5 bases, and 11 bases lay between the germline ends. Germline V gene sequence: CDR1 LGHNT, CDR2 FRNRAP. CDR3 in amino acids: CASAPGNYGYTF. CDR3 coding DNA: TGTGCTAGTGCTCCAGGAAATTATGGCTACACCTTC.

The chain joins TRBV27 to TRBJ2-3; the match to TRBD2 covers 14 bases. The CDR3 sequence is 16 residues long. The trim removed 3 bases at V and 5 bases at J, leaving 4 bases unmatched. CDR1 MNHEY and CDR2 SMNVEV come from the germline V gene (reference sequence). The CDR3 region has the DNA TGTGCCAGCAGTTTCCGACTAGCGGGGGGGCTAGATACGCAGTATTTT. This translates into CASSFRLAGGLDTQYF.

The J gene is TRBJ2-7, the V gene TRBV29-1; possibly TRBD1 for D (6 bases). Germline V CDR1 and CDR2: SQVTM, ANQGSEA. The ends were cut back, 4 bases at V and 0 bases at J, with 19 bases in the middle. The CDR3 consists of 16 residues. The CDR3 protein is CSVVVWGPTRSYEQYF. CDR3 coding DNA: TGCAGCGTTGTTGTTTGGGGGCCGACGCGCTCCTACGAGCAGTACTTC.

The rearrangement uses TRBV7-3 and TRBJ2-3, with D possibly TRBD2 on 5 matching bases. There are 13 residues in the CDR3. V was pared by 2 bases and J by 3 bases, with 6 bases between. Per the germline V gene, CDR1 is SGHTA and CDR2 is FQGTGA. This CDR3 reads CASSLEGTDTQYF. CDR3 nucleotide sequence: TGTGCCAGCAGCTTAGAGGGAACAGATACGCAGTATTTT.

In its sample, this clone was seen once. This chain uses TRBV18 with TRBJ1-2; 7 nucleotides align to TRBD1. J lost 4 bases, V lost 1 base, and 9 bases had no gene match. The germline V gene encodes CDR1 KGHSH and CDR2 LQKENI. CDR3 length: 16 amino acids. The CDR3 DNA sequence: TGTGCCAGCTCACCACTGGACAGGAGATTGTCCTATGGCTACACCTTC. It codes for CASSPLDRRLSYGYTF.

The genes are TRBV5-1 and TRBJ2-7, with 9 bases fitting TRBD1. Trimming cost V 4 bases and J 3 bases; bases outside gene matches: 8. The V gene's germline CDR1 is SGHRS and CDR2 YFSETQ. This CDR3 comprises 15 residues. The CDR3 spells CASSPSGTGNYEQYF. The CDR3 DNA reads TGCGCCAGCAGCCCATCCGGGACAGGGAACTACGAGCAGTACTTC.